Following are 18 T cell receptor beta chains from one sample sequenced in a study of blood T cells in healthy people across ages. A second 7 to 11 cycle PCR used barcoded and J-beta primers. TCRdb processed the 5' RACE reads anew with MiXCR; each CDR3 protein has one entry. The table has about 1.5 million distinct CDR3 sequences, around 40% seen once. The sequenced sample consisted of blood. Receptor source: a woman between 18 and 30 years old in good health.

This clonotype was seen a few times. The chain is built from TRBV4-1 and TRBJ1-2; 8 positions match TRBD1. The germline V gene has CDR1 MGHRA and CDR2 YSYEKL. V dropped 1 base and J dropped 4; count of bases not matched to a gene: 5. The CDR3 length is 15 residues. The CDR3 loop is CASSQGRQGSYGYTF. CDR3 in DNA: TGCGCCAGCAGCCAAGGCCGACAGGGGTCCTATGGCTACACCTTC.

This rearrangement joins TRBV12-3 or TRBV12-4 to TRBJ2-1; 9 nucleotides line up with TRBD1. There are 15 residues in the CDR3. Unmatched junction bases numbered 5, after V lost 6 bases and J lost 2 bases. The CDR3 DNA is TGTGCCAGCAGGGACCGGGACAGGGCCTACAATGAGCAGTTCTTC. It is translated as CASRDRDRAYNEQFF.

Only one count was recorded for this clonotype. The chain uses TRBV6-1 and TRBJ1-1; D gene ambiguous. CDR1 and CDR2 from the germline V gene are MNHNS and SASEGT. The V gene lost 6 bases and the J gene lost 3 bases, with 14 bases spanning the gap. CDR3 length equals 14 residues. The CDR3 reads CASSTSGGDTEAFF. The CDR3 nucleotides are TGTGCCAGCAGCACGTCGGGAGGCGACACTGAAGCTTTCTTT.

This clonotype was observed a handful of times. This chain uses TRBV25-1 with TRBJ2-3; perhaps TRBD1 as D (5 bases). Germline assignment: CDR1 MGHDK and CDR2 SYGVNS. Trimming removed 1 base from V and 2 bases from J, with 13 bases in between. The CDR3 consists of 16 residues. CDR3 nucleotide sequence: TGTGCCAGCAGTGAATTGGGCAGGGCCGACACAGATACGCAGTATTTT. This sequence encodes CASSELGRADTDTQYF. The complete variable domain, with remaining parts taken from reference TRBV25-1 and TRBJ2-3, reads EADIYQTPRYLVIGTGKKITLECSQTMGHDKMYWYQQDPGMELHLIHYSYGVNSTEKGDLSSESTVSRIRTEHFPLTLESARPSHTSQYLCASSELGRADTDTQYFGPGTRLTVL.

Worth noting for this clonotype: The junction departs from the called germline gene at one end, perhaps through a read error. For the CDR3, the DNA is TGTGCCTGCAGCCAAATGGGTGAGCAGTTCTTC. It translates to CACSQMGEQFF. The chain couples TRBV3-1 to TRBJ2-1; D is unclear. CDR3 length: 11 amino acids. Germline lookup yields CDR1 LGHDT and CDR2 YNNKEL (reference sequence).

The CDR3 coding sequence is TGTGCCAGCAGCTTAGTGGGACAGTTGACCTACGAGCAGTACTTC. Its protein product is CASSLVGQLTYEQYF. The chain is built from TRBV7-9 and TRBJ2-7; 7 bases are shared with TRBD1. The V and J ends lost 1 base and 2 bases, in that order; junction bases with no gene match: 5. The germline V gene encodes CDR1 SEHNR and CDR2 FQNEAQ (reference sequence). This CDR3 contains 15 residues. The whole variable domain, filled in from reference TRBV7-9 and TRBJ2-7, reads DTGVSQNPRHKITKRGQNVTFRCDPISEHNRLYWYRQTLGQGPEFLTYFQNEAQLEKSRLLSDRFSAERPKGSFSTLEIQRTEQGDSAMYLCASSLVGQLTYEQYFGPGTRLTVT.

This clonotype was counted between two and nine times. The chain is built from TRBV28 and TRBJ1-5; D may be TRBD1 (6 bases). The germline CDR1 and CDR2 sequences are MDHEN and SYDVKM. This CDR3 contains 14 residues. Between the trimmed V and J ends, which lost 2 bases and 7 bases, there was a span of 12 bases. CDR3 region: CASSLLQGKQPQHF. As DNA, the CDR3 is TGTGCCAGCAGTTTACTACAGGGTAAACAGCCCCAGCATTTT.

The rearrangement links TRBV3-1 to TRBJ1-1, with TRBD1 as a possible D gene (6 bases). This CDR3 is built from 18 residues. Germline lookup yields CDR1 LGHDT and CDR2 YNNKEL (reference sequence). The germline V and J ends were trimmed by 0 bases and 7 bases, with 24 bases remaining between them. In DNA, the CDR3 is TGTGCCAGCAGCCAAGATTGGATTCTGGTCGGGACAAATAATGAAGCTTTCTTT. This codes for CASSQDWILVGTNNEAFF.

Of note for this clonotype: At one end the junction does not follow the germline gene, possibly because of a read error. The chain has TRBV12-3 or TRBV12-4 and TRBJ1-2; D perhaps matches TRBD1 (5 bases). This CDR3 is built from 11 residues. DNA for the CDR3: TGTGCCAGCAGCGGGACCCTTGGCTACATCTTC. The encoded protein is CASSGTLGYIF.

In DNA, the CDR3 is TGTGCCAGCAGGGTGGTGGGGGGCCAACTTTCCAATGAGCAGTTCTTC. Protein product: CASRVVGGQLSNEQFF. V and J are TRBV6-2 or TRBV6-3 and TRBJ2-1, with D perhaps being TRBD1 or TRBD2 (6 bases each). V was shortened by 6 bases and J by 6 bases, with 21 bases between the two germline ends. CDR1 and CDR2 (germline): MNHEY, SVGEGT. This CDR3 contains 16 residues.

This clonotype came up a few times. This rearrangement joins TRBV24-1 to TRBJ2-1; tentative D call: TRBD2 (5 bases). The J call may not be correct, given that the DNA end is closer to TRBJ2-7. The CDR3 runs to 15 residues. The V gene's germline CDR1 is KGHDR and CDR2 SFDVKD. The CDR3: CATSDLGSSYNEQYF. The CDR3 nucleotides read TGTGCCACCAGTGATTTGGGGAGCAGCTACAATGAGCAGTACTTC.

This clonotype appeared a few times. The V gene is TRBV6-5, the J gene TRBJ1-2, with D possibly matching TRBD1 (5 bases). This CDR3 contains 13 residues. Germline CDR1 and CDR2: MNHEY and SVGAGI. V lost 7 bases and J 7 bases, leaving 16 bases between the germline ends. The CDR3 bases are TGTGCCAGCAAAGGACGGGACTATGTTGGCTACACCTTC. It codes for CASKGRDYVGYTF.

The chain carries TRBV24-1 and TRBJ2-1, with 9 bases identical to TRBD1. The CDR3 consists of 16 residues. V trimming: 3 bases; J trimming: 6 bases; junction bases outside the gene matches: 8. Germline CDR1 reads KGHDR; CDR2 reads SFDVKD. The CDR3, as DNA: TGTGCCACCAGTGATAACGGACAGGGGCGAACCAATGAGCAGTTCTTC. This encodes CATSDNGQGRTNEQFF.

The gene calls are TRBV27 and TRBJ2-7; tentative D call: TRBD2 (5 bases). CDR3 size: 15 residues. CDR1 MNHEY and CDR2 SMNVEV come from the germline V gene (reference sequence). Trimming cost V 6 bases and J 7 bases, with 22 bases left between them. CDR3 bases: TGTGCCAGCAGCTTTAGCGCTAGCTCCTACAATGAGCAGTACTTC. Its protein is CASSFSASSYNEQYF.

This clonotype was seen a handful of times. V is TRBV4-1 and J is TRBJ1-5; perhaps TRBD1 as D (6 bases). Germline V CDR1 and CDR2: MGHRA, YSYEKL. The germline V and J ends were trimmed by 4 bases and 3 bases, with 13 bases remaining between them. The CDR3 has 15 amino acids. The CDR3 protein is CASSPPGHPNQPQHF. DNA of the CDR3: TGCGCCAGCAGCCCACCGGGACACCCCAATCAGCCCCAGCATTTT.

The rearrangement joins TRBV24-1 to TRBJ2-4, with D possibly TRBD2 on 6 matching bases. CDR3 length equals 16 residues. Germline CDR1 KGHDR, CDR2 SFDVKD. The V gene lost 7 bases and the J gene lost 1 base, with 16 bases spanning the gap. For the CDR3, the DNA is TGTGCCACCAGCGCGGGACTGGAGCCGGCCAAAAACATTCAGTACTTC. Amino acids: CATSAGLEPAKNIQYF.

There are a few counts of this clonotype. The chain is built from TRBV9 and TRBJ2-1, with D uncertain. Trimming cost V 3 bases and J 9 bases, with 10 bases left between them. Germline V gene lookup returns CDR1 SGDLS and CDR2 YYNGEE. The CDR3 totals 12 residues. CDR3 amino acids: CASSAVATEQFF. The CDR3 region has the DNA TGTGCCAGCAGCGCTGTAGCCACTGAGCAGTTCTTC.

There are a few counts of this clonotype. This rearrangement joins TRBV6-2 or TRBV6-3 to TRBJ2-1; D is tentatively TRBD1 or TRBD2 (6 bases each). Trimming shortened V by 2 bases and J by 8 bases, and 22 bases separated the two germline ends. The CDR3 is made up of 17 amino acids. From germline, CDR1 is MNHEY and CDR2 SVGEGT. The CDR3 nucleotides are TGTGCCAGCAGTTACACCATTTCAGGGGAGGAGGGCGATGAGCAGTTCTTC. Its translation: CASSYTISGEEGDEQFF.